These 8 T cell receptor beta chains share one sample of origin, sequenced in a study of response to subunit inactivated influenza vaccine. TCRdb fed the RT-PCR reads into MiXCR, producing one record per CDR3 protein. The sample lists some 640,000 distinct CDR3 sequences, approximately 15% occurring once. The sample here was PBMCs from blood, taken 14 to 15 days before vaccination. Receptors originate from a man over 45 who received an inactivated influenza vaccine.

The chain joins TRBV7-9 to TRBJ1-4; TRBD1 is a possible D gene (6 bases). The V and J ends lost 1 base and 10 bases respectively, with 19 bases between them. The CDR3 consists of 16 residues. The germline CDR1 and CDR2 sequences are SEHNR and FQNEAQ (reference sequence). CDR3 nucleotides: TGTGCCAGCAGCTTAGAGTCGACAGGCCGGGGTGGAAAACTGTTTTTT. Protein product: CASSLESTGRGGKLFF.

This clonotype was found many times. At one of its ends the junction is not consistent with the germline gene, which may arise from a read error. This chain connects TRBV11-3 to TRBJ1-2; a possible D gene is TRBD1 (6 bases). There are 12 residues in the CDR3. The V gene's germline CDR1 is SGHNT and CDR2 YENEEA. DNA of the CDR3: TGTGCCAGCAGCTTCGGTTCTGGGGGGCCACACTTC. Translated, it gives CASSFGSGGPHF.

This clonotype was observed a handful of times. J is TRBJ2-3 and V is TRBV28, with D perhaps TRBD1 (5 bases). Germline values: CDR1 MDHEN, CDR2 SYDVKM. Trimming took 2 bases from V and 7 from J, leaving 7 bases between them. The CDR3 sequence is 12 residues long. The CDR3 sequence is CASSLQGYTQYF. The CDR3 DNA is TGTGCCAGCAGTTTACAGGGCTATACGCAGTATTTT.

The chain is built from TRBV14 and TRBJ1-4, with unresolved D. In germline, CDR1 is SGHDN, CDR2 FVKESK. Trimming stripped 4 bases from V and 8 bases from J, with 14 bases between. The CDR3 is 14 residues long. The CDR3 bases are TGTGCCAGCAGCCCGAGACCCGGATCGGAAAAACTGTTTTTT. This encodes CASSPRPGSEKLFF.

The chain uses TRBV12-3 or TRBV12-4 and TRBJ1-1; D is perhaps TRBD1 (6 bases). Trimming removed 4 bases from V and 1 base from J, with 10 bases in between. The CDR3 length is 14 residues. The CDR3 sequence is CASSWVGGNTEAFF. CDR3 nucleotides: TGTGCCAGCAGTTGGGTAGGGGGGAACACTGAAGCTTTCTTT.

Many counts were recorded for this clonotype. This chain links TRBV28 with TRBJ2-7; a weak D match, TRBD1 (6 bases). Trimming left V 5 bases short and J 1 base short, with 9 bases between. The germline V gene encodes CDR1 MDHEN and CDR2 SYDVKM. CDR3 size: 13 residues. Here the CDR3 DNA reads TGTGCCAGCAGTGAGGGACAATCCTACGAGCAGTACTTC. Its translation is CASSEGQSYEQYF. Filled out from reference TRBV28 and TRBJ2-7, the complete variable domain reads DVKVTQSSRYLVKRTGEKVFLECVQDMDHENMFWYRQDPGLGLRLIYFSYDVKMKEKGDIPEGYSVSREKKERFSLILESASTNQTSMYLCASSEGQSYEQYFGPGTRLTVT.

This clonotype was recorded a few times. The CDR3 loop is CASTRTATNEKLFF. Written as DNA, the CDR3 is TGTGCCAGCACCAGGACAGCAACTAATGAAAAACTGTTTTTT. The chain carries TRBV12-3 or TRBV12-4 and TRBJ1-4, with a weak D call TRBD1 (6 bases). The CDR3 totals 14 residues. V was trimmed by 7 bases and J by 0 bases, leaving 9 bases between them.

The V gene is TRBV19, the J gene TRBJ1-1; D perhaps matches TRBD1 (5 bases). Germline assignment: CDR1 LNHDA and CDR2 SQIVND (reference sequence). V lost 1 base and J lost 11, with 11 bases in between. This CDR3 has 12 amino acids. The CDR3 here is CASSIGSGSAFF. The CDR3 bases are TGTGCCAGTAGTATAGGGTCAGGGTCGGCTTTCTTT. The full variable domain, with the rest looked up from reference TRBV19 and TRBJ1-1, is DGGITQSPKYLFRKEGQNVTLSCEQNLNHDAMYWYRQDPGQGLRLIYYSQIVNDFQKGDIAEGYSVSREKKESFPLTVTSAQKNPTAFYLCASSIGSGSAFFGQGTRLTVV.